Shown below are 28 T cell receptor beta chains from a single sample sequenced in a study of blood T cell repertoires in COVID-19. Assay used: immunoSEQ multiplex PCR; TCRdb lists only in-frame clones, some missing. This sample has some 240,000 clones, with about nine tenths found just once. The source material was peripheral blood. Source of these receptors: a man between 60 and 70 years old who had recovered from COVID-19.

This chain links TRBV28 with TRBJ2-1; D is uncertain. The CDR3 spans 15 residues. The germline gives CDR1 MDHEN, CDR2 SYDVKM. The ends were cut back, 5 bases at V and 0 bases at J, with 11 bases in the middle. CDR3 sequence: CASSRPLLSYNEQFF. Here the CDR3 DNA reads TGTGCCAGCAGTCGTCCGCTACTCTCCTACAATGAGCAGTTCTTC.

The chain carries TRBV5-1 and TRBJ1-2, with D possibly being TRBD1 (6 bases). The germline gives CDR1 SGHRS, CDR2 YFSETQ. The CDR3 runs to 13 residues. The V and J ends lost 2 bases and 6 bases respectively, with 11 bases between them. This CDR3 is CASSFTGPDGYTF. In nucleotides, the CDR3 is TGCGCCAGCAGCTTCACAGGGCCTGATGGCTACACCTTC.

V and J are TRBV2 and TRBJ2-6, with 12 bases lining up with TRBD1. CDR1 and CDR2 from the germline V gene are SNHLY and FYNNEI. V shed 6 bases and J 0 bases; nucleotides not matched to a gene: 3. This CDR3 comprises 17 residues. DNA of the CDR3: TGTGCCAGCAGACCGGGACAGGGGGCCTCTGGGGCCAACGTCCTGACTTTC. Residues: CASRPGQGASGANVLTF.

The chain uses TRBV5-1 and TRBJ2-5; 12 bases are shared with TRBD2. The CDR3 consists of 15 residues. In germline, CDR1 is SGHRS, CDR2 YFSETQ. V was pared by 4 bases and J by 5 bases, with 6 bases of the junction left unmatched. Written as DNA, the CDR3 is TGCGCCAGCAGCCCGAGGACTAGCGGGGTGGAGACCCAGTACTTC. The encoded protein is CASSPRTSGVETQYF. The variable domain in full, with the rest retrieved from reference TRBV5-1 and TRBJ2-5, is KAGVTQTPRYLIKTRGQQVTLSCSPISGHRSVSWYQQTPGQGLQFLFEYFSETQRNKGNFPGRFSGRQFSNSRSEMNVSTLELGDSALYLCASSPRTSGVETQYFGPGTRLLVL.

This clone appeared once. The chain couples TRBV10-3 to TRBJ1-1; a weak D match, TRBD1 (6 bases). The germline V and J ends were trimmed by 4 bases and 5 bases, with 11 bases remaining between them. The CDR3 contains 13 residues. CDR1 ENHRY and CDR2 SYGVKD come from the germline V gene. In nucleotides, the CDR3 is TGTGCCATCAGTGGGGGGCAGGGGACTGAAGCTTTCTTT. Its protein is CAISGGQGTEAFF.

V is TRBV6-5 and J is TRBJ2-1; weak D call: TRBD2 (6 bases). Trimming removed 2 bases from V and 7 bases from J, with 18 bases in between. CDR3 size: 16 residues. Germline CDR1 reads MNHEY; CDR2 reads SVGAGI. The CDR3 protein is CASSYLGGSPLNEQFF. The DNA for the CDR3 is TGTGCCAGCAGTTACCTTGGGGGGTCCCCTCTAAATGAGCAGTTCTTC.

The chain links TRBV27 to TRBJ2-3; TRBD2 aligns across 10 bases. CDR1 and CDR2 (germline): MNHEY, SMNVEV (reference sequence). The CDR3 spans 14 residues. Trimming at V came to 3 bases and at J to 12 bases, leaving 9 bases not matched to a gene. This CDR3 reads CASSLNLAGESQYF. As DNA, the CDR3 is TGTGCCAGCAGTTTGAATCTAGCGGGAGAATCCCAGTATTTT.

This sequence joins TRBV5-1 and TRBJ2-7; 8 nucleotides align to TRBD2. Unmatched junction bases numbered 5, after V lost 1 base and J lost 2 bases. CDR3 size: 15 residues. Germline CDR1 reads SGHRS; CDR2 reads YFSETQ. The DNA for the CDR3 is TGCGCCAGCAGCTTGTCTCCTAGCGGGCCCTACGAGCAGTACTTC. The encoded protein is CASSLSPSGPYEQYF.

V is TRBV28 and J is TRBJ2-7, with 12 bases fitting TRBD2. Germline assignment: CDR1 MDHEN and CDR2 SYDVKM. Unmatched junction bases numbered 3, after V lost 3 bases and J lost 3 bases. This CDR3 is built from 15 residues. CDR3 in DNA: TGTGCCAGCAGTTTTGGACTAGCGGGACTCTACGAGCAGTACTTC. Translating it yields CASSFGLAGLYEQYF.

The rearrangement uses TRBV7-2 and TRBJ2-5; D remains ambiguous. The V gene lost 5 bases and the J gene lost 5 bases, with 12 bases spanning the gap. Per the germline V gene, CDR1 is SGHTA and CDR2 is FQGNSA. The CDR3 covers 13 residues. CDR3 nucleotides: TGTGCCAGCAGCCGGTCAGCTAGGGAGACCCAGTACTTC. Protein: CASSRSARETQYF.

As for this clone: Other nucleotide sequences from this sample produce the same CDR3. The chain combines TRBV18 with TRBJ2-7; D is undetermined. Per the germline V gene, CDR1 is KGHSH and CDR2 is LQKENI. Trimming stripped 2 bases from V and 1 base from J, with 3 bases between. The CDR3 runs to 12 residues. As DNA, the CDR3 is TGTGCCAGCTCACCATCTTCCTACGAGCAGTACTTC. It yields the protein CASSPSSYEQYF. The full variable domain, with the rest looked up from reference TRBV18 and TRBJ2-7, is NAGVMQNPRHLVRRRGQEARLRCSPMKGHSHVYWYRQLPEEGLKFMVYLQKENIIDESGMPKERFSAEFPKEGPSILRIQQVVRGDSAAYFCASSPSSYEQYFGPGTRLTVT.

V gene TRBV18 combines with J gene TRBJ1-3, with D hard to call. CDR1 and CDR2 from the germline V gene are KGHSH and LQKENI. Trimming took 1 base from V and 3 from J, leaving 7 bases between them. The CDR3 length is 14 residues. CDR3 sequence: CASSPRASGNTIYF. In DNA, the CDR3 is TGTGCCAGCTCACCACGGGCAAGTGGAAACACCATATATTTT.

The rearrangement joins TRBV7-2 to TRBJ1-1; possibly TRBD1 for D (6 bases). The germline V and J ends were trimmed by 11 bases and 1 base, with 11 bases remaining between them. The CDR3 consists of 12 residues. CDR1 and CDR2 (germline): SGHTA, FQGNSA. CDR3 loop: CACGRGNTEAFF. CDR3 in DNA: TGTGCCTGTGGCAGGGGGAACACTGAAGCTTTCTTT.

The genes are TRBV6-5 and TRBJ2-2; a possible D gene is TRBD1 (6 bases). From germline, CDR1 is MNHEY and CDR2 SVGAGI. V was cut by 9 bases and J by 7 bases, with 15 bases left in between. This CDR3 is built from 13 residues. Here the CDR3 DNA reads TGTGCCAGTACCTACAGGGCTATCGGGGAGCTGTTTTTT. This encodes CASTYRAIGELFF.

This chain joins TRBV7-8 and TRBJ1-2; TRBD1 is a possible D gene (5 bases). Trimming removed 2 bases at V and 8 bases at J, with 9 bases between. Germline-derived CDR1 and CDR2 are SGHVS and FQNEAQ. There are 12 residues in the CDR3. This CDR3 reads CASSLPGGGYTF. The DNA for the CDR3 is TGTGCCAGCAGCTTACCCGGGGGAGGCTACACCTTC. The variable domain in full, with the rest retrieved from reference TRBV7-8 and TRBJ1-2, is GAGVSQSPRYKVAKRGQDVALRCDPISGHVSLFWYQQALGQGPEFLTYFQNEAQLDKSGLPSDRFFAERPEGSVSTLKIQRTQQEDSAVYLCASSLPGGGYTFGSGTRLTVV.

The chain has TRBV6-5 and TRBJ1-3, with a tentative D call TRBD1 (5 bases). CDR1 MNHEY and CDR2 SVGAGI come from the germline V gene. The CDR3 consists of 14 residues. Trimming removed 10 bases at V and 2 bases at J, with 15 bases between. CDR3 sequence: CATHPTATGNTIYF. In DNA form, the CDR3 reads TGTGCCACACATCCGACAGCCACTGGAAACACCATATATTTT.

The chain is built from TRBV19 and TRBJ1-4; D gene ambiguous. Germline values: CDR1 LNHDA, CDR2 SQIVND (reference sequence). Trimming took 6 bases from V and 0 from J, leaving 11 bases between them. The CDR3 has 15 residues. The CDR3 DNA reads as TGTGCCAGTAGCCCGCGTTCGGCAACTAATGAAAAACTGTTTTTT. Amino acid sequence: CASSPRSATNEKLFF.

The chain is built from TRBV28 and TRBJ2-1, with D possibly being TRBD2 (7 bases). The CDR3 loop spans 16 amino acids. Germline assignment: CDR1 MDHEN and CDR2 SYDVKM. Deletions cut 1 base from V and 8 bases from J, with 18 bases between. The CDR3 sequence: CASSLLGGGPIHEQFF. Written as DNA, the CDR3 is TGTGCCAGCAGTTTATTGGGGGGGGGCCCGATCCATGAGCAGTTCTTC.

This rearrangement joins TRBV7-6 to TRBJ1-4; D remains ambiguous. The CDR3 is made up of 15 amino acids. The germline V gene has CDR1 SGHVS and CDR2 FNYEAQ. With 1 base removed from V and 0 bases from J, the gap between germline ends came to 6 bases. The CDR3 nucleotides read TGTGCCAGCAGCTTAGGACGGGCAACTAATGAAAAACTGTTTTTT. Translated: CASSLGRATNEKLFF.

The rearrangement uses TRBV5-4 and TRBJ1-1, with TRBD1 identical over 7 bases. The trim removed 0 bases at V and 12 bases at J, leaving 5 bases unmatched. CDR3 length: 12 amino acids. CDR1 is SGHNT and CDR2 is YYREEE in the germline V gene (reference sequence). The CDR3 bases are TGTGCCAGCAGCTTGGACAGGGGTGCGACTTTCTTT. Its translation: CASSLDRGATFF.

The rearrangement uses TRBV11-2 and TRBJ2-3; 8 nucleotides line up with TRBD2. CDR3 length equals 15 residues. The V gene's germline CDR1 is SGHAT and CDR2 FQNNGV. V gave up 1 base and J gave up 7 bases; unmatched junction bases: 7. CDR3 sequence: CASSLGVGGAYTQYF. For the CDR3, the DNA is TGTGCCAGCAGCTTAGGGGTCGGGGGGGCATATACGCAGTATTTT.

V is TRBV19 and J is TRBJ2-1, with TRBD2 matching 9 bases. CDR1 and CDR2 from the germline V gene are LNHDA and SQIVND (reference sequence). Trimming at V came to 9 bases and at J to 2 bases, leaving 8 bases not matched to a gene. The CDR3 is made up of 15 amino acids. The CDR3, as DNA: TGTGCCAGCACCCCGGCGGGAGGGCCCTACAATGAGCAGTTCTTC. Translated, it gives CASTPAGGPYNEQFF.

The J gene is TRBJ2-3, the V gene TRBV9; 8 bases align to TRBD2. Looked up from germline, CDR1 is SGDLS and CDR2 is YYNGEE. The length of the CDR3 is 15 residues. With V trimmed by 4 bases and J by 0 bases, 4 bases remained unmatched. The CDR3 DNA is TGTGCCAGCAGCCCTAGGACTAGCAGCACAGATACGCAGTATTTT. Translating gives CASSPRTSSTDTQYF.

The chain links TRBV27 to TRBJ2-1; tentatively, D is TRBD2 (5 bases). This CDR3 has 16 amino acids. V lost 6 bases, J lost 6 bases, and 21 bases lay in between. Germline values: CDR1 MNHEY, CDR2 SMNVEV (reference sequence). The CDR3 DNA follows: TGTGCCAGCAGATCTCTTAGCGCAAACTTCATCAATGAGCAGTTCTTC. Its translation is CASRSLSANFINEQFF.

V usage is TRBV19 and J usage is TRBJ1-6; the D is unclear. The CDR3 contains 12 residues. V was shortened by 2 bases and J by 9 bases, with 5 bases between the two germline ends. Germline values: CDR1 LNHDA, CDR2 SQIVND (reference sequence). The CDR3, as DNA: TGTGCCAGTAGTATAACCGGTTCACCCCTCCACTTT. It specifies CASSITGSPLHF. Filled out from reference TRBV19 and TRBJ1-6, the complete variable domain reads DGGITQSPKYLFRKEGQNVTLSCEQNLNHDAMYWYRQDPGQGLRLIYYSQIVNDFQKGDIAEGYSVSREKKESFPLTVTSAQKNPTAFYLCASSITGSPLHFGNGTRLTVT.

J is TRBJ1-2 and V is TRBV28; maybe TRBD1 (5 bases). Trimming pared 8 bases from V and 0 bases from J, leaving 13 bases between. Per the germline V gene, CDR1 is MDHEN and CDR2 is SYDVKM. This CDR3 contains 14 residues. In DNA form, the CDR3 reads TGTGCCAGCCTCCCAGGGATTGCTAACTATGGCTACACCTTC. It codes for CASLPGIANYGYTF.

This clone was counted a single time. The V and J genes are TRBV6-1 and TRBJ1-2, with 8 nucleotides matching TRBD1. CDR1 and CDR2 from the germline V gene are MNHNS and SASEGT. Trimming cost V 4 bases and J 4 bases; bases outside gene matches: 17. This CDR3 contains 18 residues. This CDR3 reads CASSAGQGTTHHTYGYTF. The DNA for the CDR3 is TGTGCCAGCAGTGCAGGACAGGGAACCACTCACCACACCTATGGCTACACCTTC.

The genes are TRBV7-3 and TRBJ2-3; TRBD2 is a possible D gene (6 bases). The germline V gene has CDR1 SGHTA and CDR2 FQGTGA. This CDR3 spans 15 amino acids. The V end lost 2 bases, the J end lost 2 bases, and 11 bases lay between the germline ends. CDR3 coding DNA: TGTGCCAGCAGCTTAGGTGGGGGACTCACAGATACGCAGTATTTT. Protein product: CASSLGGGLTDTQYF.